A selection of T cell receptor beta chains follows, all from one sample in a study of response to subunit inactivated influenza vaccine. TCRdb processed the RT-PCR reads anew with MiXCR; each CDR3 protein has one entry. The sample contains about 700,000 distinct CDR3 sequences, approximately 14% of which appear only once. Specimen: PBMCs from blood, collected around 15 days before vaccination. The receptors stem from a man aged 50-59 years who received an inactivated influenza vaccine. Both conserved end residues are part of each CDR3. The D gene is left open where the match is weak. Rows give clone size only sometimes, using once, few, many, or a class for an expanded clone.

abundance: few
v_gene: TRBV9
j_gene: TRBJ2-2
d_gene: .
CDR3aa: CASSVEGLGTGELFF
CDR3nt: TGTGCCAGCAGCGTAGAGGGGTTGGGCACCGGGGAGCTGTTTTTT

abundance: .
v_gene: TRBV7-9
j_gene: TRBJ2-1
d_gene: TRBD2
CDR3aa: CASSLRLAGVVQFF
CDR3nt: TGTGCCAGCAGCTTAAGGCTAGCGGGTGTGGTGCAGTTCTTC

abundance: few
v_gene: TRBV3-1
j_gene: TRBJ2-1
d_gene: .
CDR3aa: CASSQRVEQFF
CDR3nt: TGTGCCAGCAGCCAAAGGGTTGAGCAGTTCTTC

abundance: few
v_gene: TRBV6-1
j_gene: TRBJ1-2
d_gene: .
CDR3aa: CASRVTGNGYTF
CDR3nt: TGTGCCAGCAGGGTCACAGGGAACGGCTACACCTTC

abundance: few
v_gene: TRBV20-1
j_gene: TRBJ2-1
d_gene: TRBD2
CDR3aa: CSADLGAGGSYNEQFF
CDR3nt: TGCAGTGCAGACCTCGGGGCGGGAGGTTCCTACAATGAGCAGTTCTTC

abundance: few
v_gene: TRBV5-4
j_gene: TRBJ2-1
d_gene: TRBD2
CDR3aa: CASSFDRAGGSHNEQFF
CDR3nt: TGTGCCAGCAGCTTCGACCGGGCGGGAGGGTCCCACAATGAGCAGTTCTTC

abundance: .
v_gene: TRBV4-1
j_gene: TRBJ1-2
d_gene: .
CDR3aa: CASSLPGPSIF
CDR3nt: TGCGCCAGCAGCCTACCCGGACCGTCGATTTTC

abundance: .
v_gene: TRBV4-3
j_gene: TRBJ1-4
d_gene: .
CDR3aa: CASSQDQGKLFF
CDR3nt: TGCGCCAGCAGCCAAGATCAAGGAAAACTGTTTTTT

abundance: .
v_gene: TRBV27
j_gene: TRBJ2-7
d_gene: TRBD2
CDR3aa: CASSQKSGGRAYEQYF
CDR3nt: TGTGCCAGCAGCCAAAAAAGCGGGGGTAGAGCGTACGAGCAGTACTTC

abundance: few
v_gene: TRBV7-2
j_gene: TRBJ2-5
d_gene: .
CDR3aa: CASSLEGSVETQYF
CDR3nt: TGTGCCAGCAGCTTAGAGGGTAGCGTAGAGACCCAGTACTTC

abundance: .
v_gene: TRBV19
j_gene: TRBJ2-1
d_gene: .
CDR3aa: CASSILDSNNEQFF
CDR3nt: TGTGCCAGTAGTATCCTGGACAGCAACAATGAGCAGTTCTTC

abundance: few
v_gene: TRBV19
j_gene: TRBJ2-3
d_gene: TRBD2
CDR3aa: CASSLTSGNAQYF
CDR3nt: TGTGCCAGTAGCTTGACTAGCGGGAATGCGCAGTATTTT

abundance: .
v_gene: TRBV4-1
j_gene: TRBJ2-5
d_gene: .
CDR3aa: CASSQAPQGQGTRETQYF
CDR3nt: TGCGCCAGCAGCCAAGCACCCCAAGGGCAGGGCACCAGAGAGACCCAGTACTTC

abundance: .
v_gene: TRBV5-1
j_gene: TRBJ2-3
d_gene: TRBD1
CDR3aa: CASSTGQGQDTQYF
CDR3nt: TGCGCCAGCAGTACGGGACAGGGTCAAGATACGCAGTATTTT

abundance: .
v_gene: TRBV19
j_gene: TRBJ1-4
d_gene: TRBD1
CDR3aa: CASAGTGAEKLFF
CDR3nt: TGTGCCAGTGCCGGGACAGGCGCCGAAAAACTGTTTTTT

abundance: .
v_gene: TRBV27
j_gene: TRBJ2-3
d_gene: TRBD1
CDR3aa: CASSSLGQGGQATQYF
CDR3nt: TGTGCCAGCAGTTCCCTTGGACAGGGAGGTCAAGCTACGCAGTATTTT

abundance: .
v_gene: TRBV20-1
j_gene: TRBJ1-1
d_gene: .
CDR3aa: CSAAGHLNTEAFF
CDR3nt: TGCAGTGCTGCGGGACACCTGAACACTGAAGCTTTCTTT

abundance: few
v_gene: TRBV24-1
j_gene: TRBJ2-7
d_gene: TRBD2
CDR3aa: CATSSGTTYEQYF
CDR3nt: TGTGCCACCAGTAGCGGGACCACCTACGAGCAGTACTTC

abundance: few
v_gene: TRBV9
j_gene: TRBJ2-5
d_gene: TRBD2
CDR3aa: CASSIRRPGLGETQYF
CDR3nt: TGTGCCAGCAGCATCAGAAGACCGGGACTAGGGGAGACCCAGTACTTC

abundance: .
v_gene: TRBV28
j_gene: TRBJ1-1
d_gene: .
CDR3aa: CASSLGLGDTEAFF
CDR3nt: TGTGCCAGCAGTTTAGGGCTTGGCGACACTGAAGCTTTCTTT

abundance: .
v_gene: TRBV14
j_gene: TRBJ2-3
d_gene: .
CDR3aa: CASSQEITDTQYF
CDR3nt: TGTGCCAGCAGCCAAGAGATCACAGATACGCAGTATTTT

abundance: few
v_gene: TRBV12-3/TRBV12-4
j_gene: TRBJ2-7
d_gene: .
CDR3aa: CASSFKGSSYEQYF
CDR3nt: TGTGCCAGCAGTTTTAAGGGAAGCTCCTACGAGCAGTACTTC

abundance: few
v_gene: TRBV20-1
j_gene: TRBJ2-3
d_gene: TRBD2
CDR3aa: CSAKSGTSTDTQYF
CDR3nt: TGCAGTGCTAAGAGCGGGACTAGCACAGATACGCAGTATTTT

abundance: many
v_gene: TRBV29-1
j_gene: TRBJ2-5
d_gene: TRBD2
CDR3aa: CSVDPNSGRGETQYF
CDR3nt: TGCAGCGTTGATCCAAATAGCGGGAGGGGAGAGACCCAGTACTTC

abundance: many
v_gene: TRBV6-5
j_gene: TRBJ2-5
d_gene: .
CDR3aa: CASSYSMSAYQETQYF
CDR3nt: TGTGCCAGCAGTTACTCTATGTCAGCGTACCAAGAGACCCAGTACTTC

abundance: once
v_gene: TRBV11-2
j_gene: TRBJ2-5
d_gene: .
CDR3aa: CATSGGWETQYF
CDR3nt: TGTGCCACCTCCGGGGGCTGGGAGACCCAGTACTTC

abundance: few
v_gene: TRBV7-3
j_gene: TRBJ2-3
d_gene: .
CDR3aa: CASSPEGVSPEPFTDTQYF
CDR3nt: TGTGCCAGCAGCCCGGAGGGGGTATCCCCAGAGCCTTTCACAGATACGCAGTATTTT

abundance: .
v_gene: TRBV20-1
j_gene: TRBJ2-5
d_gene: .
CDR3aa: CSAVGSQETQYF
CDR3nt: TGCAGTGCCGTGGGCAGCCAAGAGACCCAGTACTTC

abundance: few
v_gene: TRBV12-3/TRBV12-4
j_gene: TRBJ2-3
d_gene: TRBD2
CDR3aa: CASSPGLAGVPGDTQYF
CDR3nt: TGTGCCAGCAGTCCGGGACTAGCGGGGGTCCCTGGAGATACGCAGTATTTT

abundance: few
v_gene: TRBV3-1
j_gene: TRBJ1-2
d_gene: TRBD1
CDR3aa: CASSHRGRGGYTF
CDR3nt: TGTGCCAGCAGCCACAGGGGGCGCGGTGGCTACACCTTC

abundance: few
v_gene: TRBV4-3
j_gene: TRBJ1-3
d_gene: TRBD1
CDR3aa: CASSQKGQGGNTIYF
CDR3nt: TGCGCCAGCAGCCAAAAGGGACAGGGGGGAAACACCATATATTTT

abundance: few
v_gene: TRBV10-3
j_gene: TRBJ2-1
d_gene: TRBD2
CDR3aa: CAISGTIYNEQFF
CDR3nt: TGTGCCATCAGCGGGACTATTTACAATGAGCAGTTCTTC

abundance: .
v_gene: TRBV6-1
j_gene: TRBJ2-7
d_gene: .
CDR3aa: CASSQRQDAYEQYF
CDR3nt: TGTGCCAGCAGCCAAAGACAGGATGCCTACGAGCAGTACTTC

abundance: many
v_gene: TRBV12-3/TRBV12-4
j_gene: TRBJ2-2
d_gene: .
CDR3aa: CASRGRASAGELFF
CDR3nt: TGTGCCAGTCGGGGGCGAGCGTCGGCCGGGGAGCTGTTTTTT

abundance: .
v_gene: TRBV10-3
j_gene: TRBJ2-7
d_gene: TRBD1
CDR3aa: CAISEGTGYEQYF
CDR3nt: TGTGCCATCAGTGAGGGGACAGGCTACGAGCAGTACTTC

abundance: few
v_gene: TRBV19
j_gene: TRBJ2-3
d_gene: .
CDR3aa: CASSGTKTDTQYF
CDR3nt: TGTGCCAGTAGTGGGACGAAGACAGATACGCAGTATTTT

abundance: many
v_gene: TRBV20-1
j_gene: TRBJ2-1
d_gene: TRBD2
CDR3aa: CSARSGTSGRSLYNEQFF
CDR3nt: TGCAGTGCTAGATCCGGGACTAGCGGGAGATCCCTTTACAATGAGCAGTTCTTC

abundance: .
v_gene: TRBV7-9
j_gene: TRBJ2-2
d_gene: .
CDR3aa: CASSLYPHEGTGELFF
CDR3nt: TGTGCCAGCAGCTTATATCCCCACGAGGGGACCGGGGAGCTGTTTTTT

abundance: .
v_gene: TRBV4-3
j_gene: TRBJ2-3
d_gene: .
CDR3aa: CASSGRGLTDTQYF
CDR3nt: TGCGCCAGCAGCGGGAGGGGGCTCACAGATACGCAGTATTTT

abundance: .
v_gene: TRBV6-4
j_gene: TRBJ2-1
d_gene: TRBD2
CDR3aa: CASGPLAGGGEQFF
CDR3nt: TGTGCCAGCGGACCTCTAGCGGGGGGGGGTGAGCAGTTCTTC

abundance: .
v_gene: TRBV7-2
j_gene: TRBJ2-7
d_gene: TRBD2
CDR3aa: CASSSTSGPGYEQYF
CDR3nt: TGTGCCAGCAGCTCGACTAGCGGGCCCGGATACGAGCAGTACTTC

abundance: many
v_gene: TRBV24-1
j_gene: TRBJ1-2
d_gene: .
CDR3aa: CATSDGNYGYTF
CDR3nt: TGTGCCACCAGCGACGGTAACTATGGCTACACCTTC

abundance: .
v_gene: TRBV7-6
j_gene: TRBJ2-3
d_gene: TRBD1
CDR3aa: CASSLATGLAPTQYF
CDR3nt: TGTGCCAGCAGCTTAGCGACAGGGTTAGCACCTACGCAGTATTTT

abundance: few
v_gene: TRBV7-6
j_gene: TRBJ2-1
d_gene: TRBD2
CDR3aa: CASSFYSGTSNEQFF
CDR3nt: TGTGCCAGCAGCTTCTACTCCGGGACTAGCAATGAGCAGTTCTTC

abundance: .
v_gene: TRBV12-3/TRBV12-4
j_gene: TRBJ2-7
d_gene: .
CDR3aa: CASSFVLTYEQYF
CDR3nt: TGTGCCAGCAGTTTTGTCCTAACCTACGAGCAGTACTTC

abundance: .
v_gene: TRBV7-9
j_gene: TRBJ2-1
d_gene: TRBD1
CDR3aa: CASSPTGGSLFF
CDR3nt: TGTGCCAGCAGCCCCACAGGGGGCAGCCTGTTCTTC